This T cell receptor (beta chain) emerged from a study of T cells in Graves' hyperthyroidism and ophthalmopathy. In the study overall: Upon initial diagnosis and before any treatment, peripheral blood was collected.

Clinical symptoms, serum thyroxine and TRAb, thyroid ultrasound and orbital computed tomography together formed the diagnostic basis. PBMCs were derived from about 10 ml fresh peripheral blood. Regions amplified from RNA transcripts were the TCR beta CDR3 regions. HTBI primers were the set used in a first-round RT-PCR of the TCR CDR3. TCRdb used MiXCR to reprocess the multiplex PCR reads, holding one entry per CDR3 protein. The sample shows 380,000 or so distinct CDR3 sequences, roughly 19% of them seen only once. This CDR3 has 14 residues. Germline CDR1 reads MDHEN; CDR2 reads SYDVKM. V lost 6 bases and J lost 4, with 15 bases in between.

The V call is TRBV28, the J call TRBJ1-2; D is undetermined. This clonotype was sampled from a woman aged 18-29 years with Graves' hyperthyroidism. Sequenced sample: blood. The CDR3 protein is CASRTGSSAYGYTF. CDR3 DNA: TGTGCCAGCAGAACCGGCTCCAGCGCCTATGGCTACACCTTC.